Many counts were recorded for the clone carrying this T cell receptor beta chain. The antigen is unknown. This CDR3 is 15 amino acids long. CDR1 is SNHLY, CDR2 FYNNEI, per germline. The V end lost 3 bases, the J end lost 7 bases, and 15 bases lay between the germline ends. In making TCR beta libraries, quantitative 5'-RACE with molecular barcodes was used. TCRdb reanalysed the 5' RACE reads using MiXCR and keeps one entry per CDR3 protein. The data hold 180,000 or so distinct CDR3 sequences, with around 10% observed a single time. The source of the sample is a study of CD8 T cells in ankylosing spondylitis. Study-level results: A TCR beta motif of eight highly homologous variants appeared characteristic of ankylosing spondylitis blood. Reportedly, significant enrichment of disease-linked clones occurred in matched ankylosing spondylitis synovial fluid.

The receptor was isolated from a male donor with ankylosing spondylitis or in good health (not recorded which). Material: blood, either unsorted or a sorted T cell fraction (not recorded which). The chain is built from TRBV2 and TRBJ1-4; D is unresolved. This chain's CDR3 is CASSEGYASREKLFF. DNA for the CDR3: TGTGCCAGCAGTGAGGGTTACGCGTCTCGTGAAAAACTGTTTTTT. Filled out from reference TRBV2 and TRBJ1-4, the complete variable domain reads EPEVTQTPSHQVTQMGQEVILRCVPISNHLYFYWYRQILGQKVEFLVSFYNNEISEKSEIFDDQFSVERPDGSNFTLKIRSTKLEDSAMYFCASSEGYASREKLFFGSGTQLSVL.